These 19 T cell receptor beta chains were sequenced from one sample in a study of shared clonotypes between healthy human individuals. The method was immunoSEQ multiplex PCR; TCRdb's version includes in-frame clones alone and lacks a portion of them. The sample includes some 2,500,000 clones, about nine tenths of them seen just once. The sample consisted of naive CD4+ T cells from PBMCs. The sample's subset: CD45RA+ positively selected. These receptors were taken from a man in his late teens or twenties in good health. Some clones in this sample may be carry-over from other donors' samples.

In its sample, this clone was seen once. Other DNA sequences in the sample encode the same CDR3. The gene calls are TRBV5-1 and TRBJ2-7; the match to TRBD1 covers 9 bases. V lost 4 bases and J lost 1; bases outside the gene matches: 6. CDR1 SGHRS and CDR2 YFSETQ come from the germline V gene. The CDR3 has 15 amino acids. The CDR3 sequence: CASSPGTGRSYEQYF. CDR3 coding DNA: TGCGCCAGCAGCCCGGGGACAGGGAGGTCCTACGAGCAGTACTTC.

The chain carries TRBV10-3 and TRBJ2-3; D is unresolved. Looked up from germline, CDR1 is ENHRY and CDR2 is SYGVKD. The CDR3 totals 14 residues. Trimming cost V 4 bases and J 6 bases, with 14 bases left between them. The CDR3 here is CAISGDPLRDTQYF. In DNA form, the CDR3 reads TGTGCCATCAGTGGCGACCCACTCAGGGATACGCAGTATTTT.

The CDR3 region is CASRRDTYGYTF. In nucleotides, the CDR3 is TGTGCCAGCAGGAGGGATACCTATGGCTACACCTTC. This sequence joins TRBV2 and TRBJ1-2; no definite D call. From germline, CDR1 is SNHLY and CDR2 FYNNEI. This CDR3 comprises 12 residues. V lost 6 bases, J lost 4 bases, and 9 bases lay in between.

This chain joins TRBV27 and TRBJ2-1; 7 bases agree with TRBD2. Germline assignment: CDR1 MNHEY and CDR2 SMNVEV (reference sequence). V was clipped by 5 bases and J by 9 bases; unmatched bases: 10. This CDR3 is 14 amino acids long. CDR3 sequence (DNA): TGTGCCAGCAGTGCCCGGAGCGGGGTTCCTGAGCAGTTCTTC. This translates into CASSARSGVPEQFF.

The rearrangement uses TRBV29-1 and TRBJ2-3; 10 bases align to TRBD1. The CDR3 covers 19 residues. V was clipped by 4 bases and J by 0 bases; unmatched bases: 16. Germline V gene sequence: CDR1 SQVTM, CDR2 ANQGSEA. CDR3 residues: CSVVGVGTGAIPSTDTQYF. The CDR3 DNA follows: TGCAGCGTTGTGGGAGTAGGGACAGGGGCGATACCTAGCACAGATACGCAGTATTTT.

The CDR3: CASSMRPSRAGNTIYF. Written as DNA, the CDR3 is TGTGCCAGTAGTATGCGGCCCTCCCGGGCAGGAAACACCATATATTTT. The chain combines TRBV19 with TRBJ1-3, with no clear D. This CDR3 is 16 amino acids long. The V end lost 3 bases, the J end lost 4 bases, and 16 bases lay between the germline ends. Germline lookup yields CDR1 LNHDA and CDR2 SQIVND (reference sequence).

V gene TRBV19 combines with J gene TRBJ1-1; D perhaps matches TRBD1 (5 bases). The CDR3 extends over 13 amino acids. Trimming stripped 6 bases from V and 0 bases from J, with 8 bases between. Germline V gene lookup returns CDR1 LNHDA and CDR2 SQIVND (reference sequence). CDR3 nucleotide sequence: TGTGCCAGTAGATGGGGCGTGAACACTGAAGCTTTCTTT. Translation: CASRWGVNTEAFF.

In its sample, this clone was seen once. Other DNA sequences in the sample encode the same CDR3. V and J are TRBV5-1 and TRBJ2-3; 9 bases fit TRBD2. Losses at the gene ends were 2 bases for V and 0 bases for J; bases not matched to a gene: 1. Germline lookup yields CDR1 SGHRS and CDR2 YFSETQ. The CDR3 sequence is 15 residues long. CDR3 bases: TGCGCCAGCAGCTTAGGACTAGCGAGCACAGATACGCAGTATTTT. Translated: CASSLGLASTDTQYF. The whole variable domain, remainder taken from reference TRBV5-1 and TRBJ2-3, is KAGVTQTPRYLIKTRGQQVTLSCSPISGHRSVSWYQQTPGQGLQFLFEYFSETQRNKGNFPGRFSGRQFSNSRSEMNVSTLELGDSALYLCASSLGLASTDTQYFGPGTRLTVL.

The chain joins TRBV7-2 to TRBJ2-7; TRBD2 matches 9 bases. The CDR3 totals 16 residues. The germline V gene has CDR1 SGHTA and CDR2 FQGNSA. Germline trimming cut 5 bases from V and 4 bases from J; bases unmatched to any gene: 12. The CDR3 nucleotides are TGTGCCAGCAGCCAGCAGGCGGGACTAGCAGAGTACGAGCAGTACTTC. This gives the protein CASSQQAGLAEYEQYF.

The genes are TRBV6-6 and TRBJ1-5, with a weak D call TRBD1 (6 bases). Per the germline V gene, CDR1 is MNHNY and CDR2 is SVGAGI (reference sequence). The CDR3 consists of 16 residues. The V end lost 4 bases, the J end lost 0 bases, and 13 bases lay between the germline ends. CDR3 coding DNA: TGTGCCAGCAGTTCCGAAAGGGGGTATAGCAATCAGCCCCAGCATTTT. Translation: CASSSERGYSNQPQHF.

A single count supports this clone. The gene calls are TRBV6-5 and TRBJ2-1; possible D gene TRBD2, 6 bases. CDR3 length: 13 amino acids. Trimming shortened V by 6 bases and J by 8 bases, and 14 bases separated the two germline ends. Germline CDR1 MNHEY, CDR2 SVGAGI. DNA for the CDR3: TGTGCCAGCAGCCGGGGGACGGGGGATGAGCAGTTCTTC. Amino acid sequence: CASSRGTGDEQFF.

The sample holds a few counts of this clone. This chain links TRBV30 with TRBJ1-5; 10 bases match TRBD1. The germline CDR1 and CDR2 sequences are GTSNPN and SVGIG (reference sequence). The CDR3 contains 14 residues. With V trimmed by 4 bases and J by 4 bases, 4 bases remained unmatched. The CDR3 DNA sequence: TGTGCCTGGACTGCGGGACAGGGGAATCAGCCCCAGCATTTT. Protein product: CAWTAGQGNQPQHF.

In its sample, this clone was seen once. The gene calls are TRBV7-3 and TRBJ1-1, with D tentatively TRBD1 (5 bases). The CDR3 contains 13 residues. Germline assignment: CDR1 SGHTA and CDR2 FQGTGA. V lost 5 bases to trimming and J lost 5 bases, with 12 bases between them. The CDR3 loop reads CASSPHQGTEAFF. DNA of the CDR3: TGTGCCAGCAGCCCTCACCAGGGTACTGAAGCTTTCTTT.

The CDR3 protein is CASRKPQGTSVNQPQHF. Written as DNA, the CDR3 is TGTGCCAGCAGAAAACCTCAGGGGACAAGTGTAAATCAGCCCCAGCATTTT. The chain combines TRBV28 with TRBJ1-5; tentatively, D is TRBD1 (6 bases). Trimming cost V 6 bases and J 4 bases, with 22 bases left between them. Germline values: CDR1 MDHEN, CDR2 SYDVKM. The CDR3 is made up of 17 amino acids.

V gene TRBV7-8 combines with J gene TRBJ2-5; TRBD2 agrees at 7 bases. V shed 4 bases and J 4 bases; nucleotides not matched to a gene: 3. CDR3 size: 13 residues. Germline V gene data show CDR1 as SGHVS and CDR2 as FQNEAQ. CDR3 region: CASSWGGRETQYF. Here the CDR3 DNA reads TGTGCCAGCAGCTGGGGAGGGAGAGAGACCCAGTACTTC.

The chain combines TRBV28 with TRBJ1-2; the D is unclear. The CDR3 spans 12 residues. V lost 6 bases, J lost 8 bases, and 13 bases lay in between. Germline CDR1 reads MDHEN; CDR2 reads SYDVKM. In nucleotides, the CDR3 is TGTGCCAGCAGATCCGGGGTGAAGGGCTACACCTTC. This codes for CASRSGVKGYTF.

V gene TRBV5-4 combines with J gene TRBJ2-5; 14 bases agree with TRBD2. The CDR3 is 19 amino acids. V lost 0 bases to trimming and J lost 5 bases; unmatched junction nucleotides: 12. Germline CDR1 SGHNT, CDR2 YYREEE (reference sequence). CDR3 sequence reads: CASSLAPGTSGRSGETQYF. For the CDR3, the DNA is TGTGCCAGCAGCTTGGCGCCAGGGACTAGCGGGAGATCAGGGGAGACCCAGTACTTC.

Regarding this clone: Additional DNA sequences in this sample encode the identical CDR3. V usage is TRBV5-4 and J usage is TRBJ1-4; weak D call: TRBD1 (5 bases). V was pared by 0 bases and J by 7 bases, with 13 bases between. Germline CDR1 SGHNT, CDR2 YYREEE (reference sequence). CDR3 length: 15 amino acids. CDR3 residues: CASSLGGTGSEKLFF. In DNA form, the CDR3 reads TGTGCCAGCAGCTTGGGGGGGACGGGGAGTGAAAAACTGTTTTTT.

This CDR3 reads CASSFIADNEQFF. CDR3 DNA sequence: TGTGCCAGCAGCTTCATAGCGGACAATGAGCAGTTCTTC. The chain has TRBV5-5 and TRBJ2-1; a possible D gene is TRBD2 (6 bases). CDR3 length: 13 residues. Germline V lookup: CDR1 SGHKS, CDR2 YYEKEE (reference sequence). V was pared by 2 bases and J by 5 bases, with 8 bases between.